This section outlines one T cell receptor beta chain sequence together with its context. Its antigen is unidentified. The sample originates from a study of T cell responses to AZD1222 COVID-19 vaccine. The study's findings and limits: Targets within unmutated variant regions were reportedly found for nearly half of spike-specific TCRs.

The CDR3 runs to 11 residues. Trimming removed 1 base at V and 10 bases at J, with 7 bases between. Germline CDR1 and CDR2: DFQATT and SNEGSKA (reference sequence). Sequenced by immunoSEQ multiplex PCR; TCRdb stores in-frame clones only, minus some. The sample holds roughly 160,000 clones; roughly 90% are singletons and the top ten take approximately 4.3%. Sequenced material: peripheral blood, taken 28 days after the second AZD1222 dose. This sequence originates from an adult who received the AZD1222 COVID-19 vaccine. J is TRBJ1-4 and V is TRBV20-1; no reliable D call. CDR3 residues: CSARVDLKLFF. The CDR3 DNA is TGCAGTGCTAGAGTGGACTTAAAACTGTTTTTT.